This entry is about one T cell receptor (beta chain). This sample is part of a study of blood T cell repertoires in COVID-19. Across the whole study: From the United States, Italy and Spain came samples of acute and convalescent COVID-19. PBMCs, B-cell-depleted T cells, or T cells provided the cDNA or gDNA that made up the material.

The J segment lost 5 bases and the V segment lost 7 bases, leaving 11 bases of the junction unmatched. This CDR3 comprises 16 residues. Germline V gene sequence: CDR1 MNHEY, CDR2 SMNVEV (reference sequence). Authors' processing steps: Estimates of nucleated cell counts were drawn from the amplification of reference gene primers. The data were produced by immunoSEQ multiplex PCR, yet TCRdb's version contains in-frame clones alone and is incomplete. V, J and clone size were drawn from that table, and D and trimming were deduced from the DNA. Counted here are more than 150,000 clones, around four fifths occurring once; the ten biggest clones make up roughly 6.1%.

The chain recombines TRBV27 with TRBJ2-2; 9 bases match TRBD1. Sequenced sample: peripheral blood. This clonotype was obtained from a woman aged 40 to 49 with acute or convalescent COVID-19. The CDR3 coding sequence is TGTGCCAGCACCCTGACAGGGGGTTTAGGGACCGGGGAGCTGTTTTTT. Translated: CASTLTGGLGTGELFF.